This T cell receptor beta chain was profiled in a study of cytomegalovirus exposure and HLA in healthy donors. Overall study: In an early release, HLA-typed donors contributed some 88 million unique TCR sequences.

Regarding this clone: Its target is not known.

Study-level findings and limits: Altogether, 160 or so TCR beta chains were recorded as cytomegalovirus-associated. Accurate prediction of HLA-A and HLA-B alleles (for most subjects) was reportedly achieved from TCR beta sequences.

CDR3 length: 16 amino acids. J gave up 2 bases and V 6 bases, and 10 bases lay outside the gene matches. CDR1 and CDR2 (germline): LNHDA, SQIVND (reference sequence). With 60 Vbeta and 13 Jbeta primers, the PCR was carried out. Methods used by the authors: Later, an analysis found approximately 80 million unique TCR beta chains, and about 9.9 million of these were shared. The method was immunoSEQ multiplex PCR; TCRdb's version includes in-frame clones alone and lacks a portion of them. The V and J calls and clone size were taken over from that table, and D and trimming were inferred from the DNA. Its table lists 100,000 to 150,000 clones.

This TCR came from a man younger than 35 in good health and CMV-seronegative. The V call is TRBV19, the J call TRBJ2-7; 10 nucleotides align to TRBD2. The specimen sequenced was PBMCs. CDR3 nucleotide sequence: TGTGCCAGTAGGGGCGGGGCTAGCGGGAGCACCTACGAGCAGTACTTC. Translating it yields CASRGGASGSTYEQYF.